The rows below give T cell receptor beta chains drawn from one sample of a study of cytomegalovirus exposure and HLA in healthy donors. Sequencing used immunoSEQ multiplex PCR; TCRdb keeps in-frame clones, though not all of them. The repertoire includes roughly 58,000 clones, roughly 80% of them detected once, and about 4% sits in the top ten. Sequencing was performed on PBMCs. The receptor source for this set is a woman in her forties in good health and CMV-seronegative. Both conserved end residues are part of each CDR3. A D gene is named only where the DNA matches it firmly. Rows give clone size only sometimes, using once, few, many, or a class for an expanded clone.

v_call	j_call	d_call	clone_size	cdr3_nt	cdr3_aa
TRBV2	TRBJ2-5	TRBD2	.	TGTGCCAGCAGTGCAGCTAGCGGAAAAGAGACCCAGTACTTC	CASSAASGKETQYF
TRBV2	TRBJ1-5	.	.	TGTGCCAGCAGTGAGGTTGAGGAGCGGCAGCCCCAGCATTTT	CASSEVEERQPQHF
TRBV5-4	TRBJ2-1	TRBD1	once	TGTGCCAGCAGCTTTTATTTGACAGGGGTGGACAATGAGCAGTTCTTC	CASSFYLTGVDNEQFF
TRBV13	TRBJ2-2	TRBD1	.	TGTGCCAGCAGCTTACACGAAAGACAGGGGGCCGGGGAGCTGTTTTTT	CASSLHERQGAGELFF
TRBV19	TRBJ1-2	TRBD1	.	TGTGCCAGTAGGGGCTCAGCACAGGGGGCGATATATGGCTACACCTTC	CASRGSAQGAIYGYTF
TRBV7-8	TRBJ2-1	TRBD1	.	TGTGCCAGCAGCTTAACCACCGCGTGGACAGGCTCAGGGCAGTTCTTC	CASSLTTAWTGSGQFF
TRBV27	TRBJ1-1	TRBD1	few	TGTGCCAGCGCTCCACAGGGGGTGAACACTGAAGCTTTCTTT	CASAPQGVNTEAFF
TRBV2	TRBJ1-2	TRBD1	once	TGTGCCAGCAGTGAAAGTAGGGGGCGGGTCTATGGCTACACCTTC	CASSESRGRVYGYTF
TRBV11-2	TRBJ1-1	.	.	TGTGCCAGCAGCCACAGTACTGAAGCTTTCTTT	CASSHSTEAFF
TRBV19	TRBJ1-2	.	.	TGTGCCACCGCTGGGGAGTCTTACTATGGCTACACCTTC	CATAGESYYGYTF
TRBV28	TRBJ2-2	.	.	TGTGCCAGCAGGCTGACTAGGGGTGGGACTGGGGAGCTGTTTTTT	CASRLTRGGTGELFF
TRBV28	TRBJ2-7	TRBD2	.	TGTGCCAGCAGCGGGGCTAGCGGGAGGGAGGGAGAGCAGTACTTC	CASSGASGREGEQYF
TRBV5-6	TRBJ1-4	.	.	TGTGCCAGCAGATCCGACCCGGGGGAAAAACTGTTTTTT	CASRSDPGEKLFF
TRBV6-1	TRBJ2-1	TRBD2	.	TGTGCCAGCAGTGAGGAGACTAGCGGGGGTTACAATGAGCAGTTCTTC	CASSEETSGGYNEQFF
TRBV4-3	TRBJ1-4	TRBD1	.	TGCGCCAGCAGCCAAGTTGAAAGCGGACAGGGTCCCGAAAAACTGTTTTTT	CASSQVESGQGPEKLFF
TRBV9	TRBJ2-7	.	.	TGTGCCAGCAGTTCTGGGGGGGCGGGGGTAACCTACGAGCAGTACTTC	CASSSGGAGVTYEQYF
TRBV27	TRBJ2-2	TRBD1	.	TGTGCCAGCAGTACTCGACAGGGGTTTTCCGGGGAGCTGTTTTTT	CASSTRQGFSGELFF
TRBV27	TRBJ2-1	TRBD2	once	TGTGCCAGCAGGGCCGGGACTAGCGGTCACAATGAGCAGTTCTTC	CASRAGTSGHNEQFF
TRBV5-1	TRBJ2-7	.	.	TGCGCCAGCAGCGGGTACGGGGGCTCGGGGGGCCACGAGCAGTACTTC	CASSGYGGSGGHEQYF
TRBV5-1	TRBJ2-1	.	.	TGCGCCAGCAGCTCTTACACTCGCGGAAGCTCCTACAATGAGCAGTTCTTC	CASSSYTRGSSYNEQFF
TRBV9	TRBJ2-7	TRBD2	.	TGTGCCAGCAGCGTAGGACTAGCGGGATACGAGCAGTACTTC	CASSVGLAGYEQYF
TRBV30	TRBJ1-1	TRBD1	.	TGTGGTCTAGGGACAGGGCGGGGGGTGAACACTGAAGCTTTCTTT	CGLGTGRGVNTEAFF
TRBV7-3	TRBJ2-3	.	.	TGTGCCAGCAGCTCCCATTTCAGCACTGAGAGACAGGCCTTATACGCAGATACGCAGTATTTT	CASSSHFSTERQALYADTQYF
TRBV4-3	TRBJ2-3	.	.	TGCGCCAGCAGCCAAGGACAGCCTAGCACAGATACGCAGTATTTT	CASSQGQPSTDTQYF
TRBV30	TRBJ2-5	.	.	TGTGCGCTCGAACAGGGAACTTGGGAGACCCAGTACTTC	CALEQGTWETQYF
TRBV28	TRBJ2-1	.	.	TGTGCCAGCAGACTAAAAGGGGTATTGGGCAATGAGCAGTTCTTC	CASRLKGVLGNEQFF
TRBV6-5	TRBJ2-1	TRBD1	once	TGTGCCAGCAGTGCCCCGGGACAGGGGGTGGATGAGCAGTTCTTC	CASSAPGQGVDEQFF
TRBV28	TRBJ2-7	.	.	TGTGCCAGCAGCTTCAACCGTTGGGGCCGGAGCTCCTACGAGCAGTACTTC	CASSFNRWGRSSYEQYF
TRBV27	TRBJ2-7	TRBD2	.	TGTGCCAGCAGTTTGACGACTAGCGGTCCCTACGAGCAGTACTTC	CASSLTTSGPYEQYF
TRBV5-1	TRBJ2-7	.	.	TGCGCCAGCAGCTTGTCCAGGGACGAGCAGTACTTC	CASSLSRDEQYF
TRBV5-4	TRBJ1-1	TRBD1	.	TGTGCCAGCAGCTCCCGGGGGACAGGGGTTACTGAAGCTTTCTTT	CASSSRGTGVTEAFF
TRBV7-8	TRBJ2-3	TRBD2	.	TGTGCCAGCAGCTCCAAGCGGGAGGGGGCAGATACGCAGTATTTT	CASSSKREGADTQYF
TRBV5-5	TRBJ1-5	.	.	TGTGCCAGCAGCTTGGATAGCTACAATCAGCCCCAGCATTTT	CASSLDSYNQPQHF
TRBV27	TRBJ2-1	TRBD2	.	TGTGCCAGCAGTCATTGGACTAGCGGGATAGGTTGGCAGTTCTTC	CASSHWTSGIGWQFF
TRBV5-6	TRBJ2-3	.	.	TGTGCCAGCAGCTTTATTGATACGCAGTATTTT	CASSFIDTQYF
TRBV27	TRBJ1-1	TRBD1	.	TGTGCCAGCAGTTTAACCCCCCGACAGGGAAGGTCTGAAGCTTTCTTT	CASSLTPRQGRSEAFF
TRBV13	TRBJ2-1	.	.	TGTGCCAGCAGCCTCCGGGGGAATGAGCAGTTCTTC	CASSLRGNEQFF
TRBV10-3	TRBJ1-2	TRBD1	.	TGTGCCATCAGGTTGACAGGGGAGGACGCCTATGGCTACACCTTC	CAIRLTGEDAYGYTF
TRBV18	TRBJ2-5	.	.	TGTGCCAGCTCACCTCCCGAAGAGACCCAGTACTTC	CASSPPEETQYF
TRBV28	TRBJ2-5	TRBD2	.	TGTGCCAGCAGTTCCCAAAAGCGGGGCCAAGAGACCCAGTACTTC	CASSSQKRGQETQYF
TRBV4-1	TRBJ2-7	TRBD1	.	TGCGCCAGCAGCCAGCATTCCGGGACAGGGGGCTCCTACGAGCAGTACTTC	CASSQHSGTGGSYEQYF
TRBV5-8	TRBJ2-3	.	.	TGTGCCAGCCACAAAAGGACAAGCACAGATACGCAGTATTTT	CASHKRTSTDTQYF
TRBV6-5	TRBJ1-1	.	.	TGTGCCAGCAGTTACTCGGGAGTGGCGGACACTGAAGCTTTCTTT	CASSYSGVADTEAFF
TRBV7-9	TRBJ2-7	TRBD1	.	TGTGCCAGCAGCCTGGGACAGGGGCCCTCCTACGAGCAGTACTTC	CASSLGQGPSYEQYF
TRBV5-8	TRBJ2-2	TRBD2	.	TGTGCCAGCAGCTTGGAAGCGGGAACGGGCACCGGGGAGCTGTTTTTT	CASSLEAGTGTGELFF
TRBV7-9	TRBJ2-1	.	.	TGTGCCAGCAGCTTAACTTGGGCCCCCGCCGCTGACAATGAGCAGTTCTTC	CASSLTWAPAADNEQFF
TRBV6-1	TRBJ2-7	TRBD2	.	TGTGCCAGCAGTGAAGGTTCGCGGGGGGCCTACGAGCAGTACTTC	CASSEGSRGAYEQYF
TRBV9	TRBJ2-2	.	.	TGTGCCAGCAGCGTAGGGAGGGCCACAGGCACCGGGGAGCTGTTTTTT	CASSVGRATGTGELFF